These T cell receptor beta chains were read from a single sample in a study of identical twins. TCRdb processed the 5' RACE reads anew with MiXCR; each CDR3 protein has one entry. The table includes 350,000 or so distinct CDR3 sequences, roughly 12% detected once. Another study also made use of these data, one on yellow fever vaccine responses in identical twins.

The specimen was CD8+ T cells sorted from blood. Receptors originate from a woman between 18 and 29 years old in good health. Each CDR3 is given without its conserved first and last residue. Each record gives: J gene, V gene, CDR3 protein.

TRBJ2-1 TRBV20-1 SARGGDRDYNEQF
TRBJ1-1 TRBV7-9 ASSPVSNRDTEAF
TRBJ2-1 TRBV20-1 SARDKYNEQF
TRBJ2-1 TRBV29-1 SVPSRTSGDYEQF
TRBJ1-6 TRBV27 ASSPLGRDNSPLH
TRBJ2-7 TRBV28 ASSLWVQEQY
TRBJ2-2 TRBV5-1 ASSFRWQENTGELF
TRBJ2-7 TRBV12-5 ASGLGLAAYEQY
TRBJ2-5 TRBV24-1 ATSDFPAYQETQY
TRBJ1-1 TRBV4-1 ASSQGQGAGYTEAF
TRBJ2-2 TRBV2 ASLRLGTGATGELF
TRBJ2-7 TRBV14 ASSRVAGDYEQY
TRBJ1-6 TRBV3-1 ASSQDRRAWGAPLH
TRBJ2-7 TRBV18 ASSLDFLNYEQY
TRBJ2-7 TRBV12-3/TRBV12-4 ASSRGLRSYEQY
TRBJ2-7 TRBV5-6 ASKMEASGEDSYEQY
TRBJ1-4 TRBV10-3 ATAGQAGDEEKLF
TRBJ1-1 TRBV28 ASHPWGENTEAF
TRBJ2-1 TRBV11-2 ASSGQGDNEQF
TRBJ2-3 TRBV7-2 ASSFVEGEQDTQY
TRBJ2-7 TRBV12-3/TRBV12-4 ASSFPGLAGPYEQY
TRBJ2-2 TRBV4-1 ASSLTSGENTGELF
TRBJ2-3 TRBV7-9 ASSPRAPRGDTDTQY
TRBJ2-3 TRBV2 ASSASGGAPDTQY
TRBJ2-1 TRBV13 ASSKASPSYNEQF
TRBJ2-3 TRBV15 ATSRVRDTDTQY
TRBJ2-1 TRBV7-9 ASSSSGGHEQF
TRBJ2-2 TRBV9 ASSVAFGELF
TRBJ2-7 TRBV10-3 AIKREASYEQY
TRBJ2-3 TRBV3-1 ASSQSLGGLTDTQY
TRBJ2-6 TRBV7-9 ASRDITFSGANVLT
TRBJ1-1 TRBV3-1 ASSQEGTGGTEAF
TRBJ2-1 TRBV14 ASSPPGLAEYNEQF
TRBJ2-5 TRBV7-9 ASSPEAGQAQETQY
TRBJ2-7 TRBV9 ASSVVPGIAYEQY
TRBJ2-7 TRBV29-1 SVEDRRGTYEQY
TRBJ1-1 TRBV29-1 SVGRVYEAF
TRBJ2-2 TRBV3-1 ASSQGIAGGLYTGELF
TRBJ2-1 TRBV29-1 SVLDRPVEQF